The next 18 T cell receptor beta chains were all read from a single sample in a study of T cells in narcolepsy. Clones were read by immunoSEQ multiplex PCR, and TCRdb kept only the in-frame ones, dropping some. Of some 25,000 clones in the sample, 55% to 65% were seen once. Sample: memory (CD45RA-) CD4+ T cells from blood. The receptors stem from a human donor in good health.

This chain connects TRBV28 to TRBJ1-5; D gene ambiguous. Germline lookup yields CDR1 MDHEN and CDR2 SYDVKM. The CDR3 is 18 amino acids. V lost 5 bases, J lost 1 base, and 21 bases lay in between. CDR3 DNA: TGTGCCAGCAGTACCCCGGCCAAGCCTGATACCAGCAATCAGCCCCAGCATTTT. Residues: CASSTPAKPDTSNQPQHF.

J is TRBJ1-4 and V is TRBV4-3; 9 nucleotides line up with TRBD1. V dropped 1 base and J dropped 5; count of bases not matched to a gene: 2. The CDR3 extends over 15 amino acids. Germline CDR1 is LGHNA and CDR2 is YSLEER. The CDR3 nucleotides read TGCGCCAGCAGCCAAGGGGGGACAGGGAATGAAAAACTGTTTTTT. Amino acids: CASSQGGTGNEKLFF.

The chain employs TRBV28 and TRBJ1-5; D is unresolved. Germline V lookup: CDR1 MDHEN, CDR2 SYDVKM. The CDR3 contains 13 residues. Trimming shortened V by 5 bases and J by 5 bases, and 10 bases separated the two germline ends. CDR3 loop: CASSPNTDQPQHF. As DNA, the CDR3 is TGTGCCAGCAGTCCGAATACAGATCAGCCCCAGCATTTT.

The chain links TRBV19 to TRBJ2-2, with D perhaps TRBD1 (5 bases). Trimming stripped 2 bases from V and 7 bases from J, with 8 bases between. Looked up from germline, CDR1 is LNHDA and CDR2 is SQIVND (reference sequence). The CDR3 loop spans 13 amino acids. CDR3 protein: CASSIQGYGELFF. The CDR3 DNA reads as TGTGCCAGTAGTATACAGGGATACGGGGAGCTGTTTTTT.

CDR3 region: CASSVGAGQETQYF. The CDR3 DNA is TGTGCCAGCAGCGTCGGAGCGGGGCAAGAGACCCAGTACTTC. V is TRBV9 and J is TRBJ2-5, with 7 bases matching TRBD2. The CDR3 consists of 14 residues. Germline values: CDR1 SGDLS, CDR2 YYNGEE. Trimming took 2 bases from V and 2 from J; bases not matched to a gene: 3.

V and J are TRBV7-6 and TRBJ1-1; no reliable D call. The V gene lost 1 base and the J gene lost 6 bases, with 9 bases spanning the gap. The germline V gene encodes CDR1 SGHVS and CDR2 FNYEAQ. This CDR3 spans 13 amino acids. The DNA for the CDR3 is TGTGCCAGCAGCTTAGATGTGGTTTCTGAAGCTTTCTTT. This gives the protein CASSLDVVSEAFF.

The chain joins TRBV28 to TRBJ2-7; perhaps D is TRBD1 or TRBD2 (5 bases each). Germline loops: CDR1 MDHEN, CDR2 SYDVKM. CDR3 length equals 15 residues. The V and J ends lost 5 bases and 7 bases respectively, with 21 bases between them. CDR3 sequence reads: CASSPLVQGRGEQYF. The CDR3 DNA sequence: TGTGCCAGCAGTCCACTAGTCCAGGGCCGCGGGGAGCAGTACTTC.

This clone turned up a few times. This rearrangement joins TRBV9 to TRBJ2-1; weak D call: TRBD2 (5 bases). Trimming took 3 bases from V and 3 from J, leaving 13 bases between them. The germline V gene has CDR1 SGDLS and CDR2 YYNGEE. This CDR3 contains 15 residues. The CDR3 loop is CASSGPGSGYNEQFF. In DNA, the CDR3 is TGTGCCAGCAGCGGGCCGGGGTCGGGCTACAATGAGCAGTTCTTC.

The rearrangement uses TRBV7-2 and TRBJ1-2; no clear D. Germline CDR1 is SGHTA and CDR2 is FQGNSA. V gave up 8 bases and J gave up 8 bases, with 12 bases separating them. The CDR3 extends over 11 amino acids. The CDR3 nucleotides are TGTGCCAGCTCGGGAGGCTACGGCTACACCTTC. This translates into CASSGGYGYTF.

This clone was counted a few times. The V call is TRBV5-1, the J call TRBJ2-1; 7 nucleotides match TRBD2. Germline assignment: CDR1 SGHRS and CDR2 YFSETQ. The CDR3 runs to 14 residues. The ends lost 2 bases at V and 3 bases at J; junction bases unmatched: 2. CDR3 bases: TGCGCCAGCAGCTTCGCTAGCGGCTACAATGAGCAGTTCTTC. Translation: CASSFASGYNEQFF.

The chain recombines TRBV28 with TRBJ2-1, with 11 nucleotides matching TRBD2. V trimming: 4 bases; J trimming: 8 bases; junction bases outside the gene matches: 10. Germline CDR1 is MDHEN and CDR2 is SYDVKM. This CDR3 is built from 16 residues. CDR3 DNA: TGTGCCAGCAGTTCCCTCGGCCTAGCGGGGGGATATGAGCAGTTCTTC. Amino acid sequence: CASSSLGLAGGYEQFF.

The J gene is TRBJ1-6, the V gene TRBV2; perhaps TRBD1 as D (6 bases). CDR3 size: 15 residues. CDR1 is SNHLY, CDR2 FYNNEI, per germline. V gave up 3 bases and J gave up 8 bases, with 14 bases separating them. The CDR3 loop is CASSDQQGFHSPLHF. DNA of the CDR3: TGTGCCAGCAGTGACCAGCAGGGGTTCCATTCACCCCTCCACTTT.

The chain uses TRBV21-1 and TRBJ2-1; TRBD2 is taken as the D call from the table, unchecked against the DNA. TRBV21-1 is annotated as a pseudogene. The CDR3 totals 15 residues. DNA for the CDR3: TGTGCCAGCAGCAAAGCGGCGGGTAGGAGAAATGAGCAGTTCTTC. Protein sequence: CASSKAAGRRNEQFF.

The chain carries TRBV15 and TRBJ2-2; a weak D match, TRBD2 (6 bases). CDR1 is LNHNV and CDR2 is YYDKDF in the germline V gene (reference sequence). The CDR3 sequence is 15 residues long. Deletions cut 1 base from V and 5 bases from J, with 11 bases between. CDR3 region: CATSRGLGGTGELFF. The CDR3 region has the DNA TGTGCCACCAGCAGAGGGTTGGGGGGAACCGGGGAGCTGTTTTTT.

V is TRBV7-2 and J is TRBJ2-1; 9 nucleotides line up with TRBD2. Germline V gene data show CDR1 as SGHTA and CDR2 as FQGNSA. V lost 5 bases and J lost 8; bases outside the gene matches: 13. The CDR3 has 16 amino acids. This CDR3 reads CASSPFGGGAPHEQFF. The CDR3 nucleotides read TGTGCCAGCAGCCCCTTTGGCGGGGGGGCCCCACATGAGCAGTTCTTC.

A few counts support this clone. V gene TRBV5-4 combines with J gene TRBJ1-2; D is possibly TRBD1 (6 bases). Germline values: CDR1 SGHNT, CDR2 YYREEE (reference sequence). The V gene lost 2 bases and the J gene lost 14 bases, with 25 bases spanning the gap. The CDR3 runs to 15 residues. CDR3: CASSFPTGRSMAGTF. The DNA of the CDR3 is TGTGCCAGCAGCTTCCCGACAGGCAGGTCTATGGCTGGGACCTTC.

This rearrangement joins TRBV7-2 to TRBJ1-5; perhaps TRBD1 as D (5 bases). Between the trimmed V and J ends, which lost 1 base and 2 bases, there was a span of 12 bases. This CDR3 is 16 amino acids long. CDR1 and CDR2 (germline): SGHTA, FQGNSA. This chain's CDR3 is CASSLVTGAGNQPQHF. The CDR3 nucleotides are TGTGCCAGCAGCTTAGTTACTGGGGCTGGCAATCAGCCCCAGCATTTT.

The rearrangement uses TRBV5-1 and TRBJ1-5; D is undetermined. This CDR3 region has 13 residues. Germline loops: CDR1 SGHRS, CDR2 YFSETQ. V lost 0 bases to trimming and J lost 6 bases, with 7 bases between them. CDR3 in DNA: TGCGCCAGCAGCTTGGGGGCGGCTCAGCCCCAGCATTTT. Amino acid sequence: CASSLGAAQPQHF.